The rows below give T cell receptor beta chains drawn from one sample of a study of blood T cell repertoires in COVID-19. Assay used: immunoSEQ multiplex PCR; TCRdb lists only in-frame clones, some missing. The sample lists 210,000 or so clones, almost 90% occurring once. What was sequenced was peripheral blood. These receptors all stem from a man over 45 with acute or convalescent COVID-19. Each CDR3 is given with its conserved first and last residue. The D gene is left open where the match is weak. Rows give clone size only sometimes, using once, few, many, or a class for an expanded clone.

CDR3aa: CASSQVWAGEQETQYF
CDR3nt: TGTGCCAGCAGCCAAGTTTGGGCGGGAGAGCAAGAGACCCAGTACTTC
v_gene: TRBV4-2
j_gene: TRBJ2-5
abundance: -
d_gene: TRBD2

CDR3aa: CATSREDRGNEKLFF
CDR3nt: TGTGCCACCAGCAGAGAGGACAGGGGTAATGAAAAACTGTTTTTT
v_gene: TRBV15
j_gene: TRBJ1-4
abundance: -
d_gene: TRBD1

CDR3aa: CASSFRQTSNTEAFF
CDR3nt: TGTGCCAGCAGCTTCCGCCAGACTTCGAACACTGAAGCTTTCTTT
v_gene: TRBV7-2
j_gene: TRBJ1-1
abundance: -
d_gene: -

CDR3aa: CASSLSRGDNYGYTF
CDR3nt: TGTGCCAGCAGCTTATCCAGAGGAGATAACTATGGCTACACCTTC
v_gene: TRBV7-6
j_gene: TRBJ1-2
abundance: -
d_gene: -

CDR3aa: CASSLEAGGSRGNIQYF
CDR3nt: TGTGCCAGCAGCTTGGAAGCGGGGGGCTCCCGGGGAAACATTCAGTACTTC
v_gene: TRBV5-5
j_gene: TRBJ2-4
abundance: once
d_gene: TRBD2

CDR3aa: CAWSAGHGGGGETQYF
CDR3nt: TGTGCCTGGAGTGCGGGACATGGAGGGGGGGGTGAGACCCAGTACTTC
v_gene: TRBV30
j_gene: TRBJ2-5
abundance: -
d_gene: -

CDR3aa: CASGPLAGVQNIQYF
CDR3nt: TGTGCCAGCGGGCCACTAGCGGGGGTTCAAAACATTCAGTACTTC
v_gene: TRBV6-5
j_gene: TRBJ2-4
abundance: -
d_gene: TRBD2

CDR3aa: CASSLAGGVQSYEQYF
CDR3nt: TGTGCCAGCAGCTTGGCTGGAGGCGTCCAATCCTACGAGCAGTACTTC
v_gene: TRBV5-8
j_gene: TRBJ2-7
abundance: -
d_gene: -

CDR3aa: CASSHPAGELFF
CDR3nt: TGTGCCAGCTCACACCCCGCCGGGGAGCTGTTTTTT
v_gene: TRBV27
j_gene: TRBJ2-2
abundance: -
d_gene: -

CDR3aa: CASSESLAFGEQFF
CDR3nt: TGTGCCAGCAGTGAAAGTCTAGCGTTTGGTGAGCAGTTCTTC
v_gene: TRBV2
j_gene: TRBJ2-1
abundance: few
d_gene: -

CDR3aa: CASSHGSRGGMYQETQYF
CDR3nt: TGTGCCAGCAGCCACGGCTCCAGAGGGGGAATGTACCAAGAGACCCAGTACTTC
v_gene: TRBV27
j_gene: TRBJ2-5
abundance: -
d_gene: -

CDR3aa: CSAARGFSGNTIYF
CDR3nt: TGCAGCGCAGCACGGGGGTTCTCTGGAAACACCATATATTTT
v_gene: TRBV29-1
j_gene: TRBJ1-3
abundance: once
d_gene: -

CDR3aa: CASSHRGTDTQYF
CDR3nt: TGTGCCAGCAGCCACCGGGGCACAGATACGCAGTATTTT
v_gene: TRBV3-1/TRBV3-2
j_gene: TRBJ2-3
abundance: -
d_gene: -

CDR3aa: CSASPVPYNEQFF
CDR3nt: TGCAGCGCCTCCCCAGTGCCCTACAATGAGCAGTTCTTC
v_gene: TRBV29-1
j_gene: TRBJ2-1
abundance: -
d_gene: -

CDR3aa: CASTPTDGYSNQPQHF
CDR3nt: TGTGCCAGCACTCCGACAGACGGATATAGCAATCAGCCCCAGCATTTT
v_gene: TRBV2
j_gene: TRBJ1-5
abundance: -
d_gene: -

CDR3aa: CASSPTGRTSKDTQYF
CDR3nt: TGTGCCAGCAGCCCCACCGGGCGGACTAGCAAAGATACGCAGTATTTT
v_gene: TRBV7-8
j_gene: TRBJ2-3
abundance: -
d_gene: TRBD2

CDR3aa: CASSPPRSLSTEAFF
CDR3nt: TGTGCCAGCTCACCACCGAGGTCGCTAAGCACTGAAGCTTTCTTT
v_gene: TRBV18
j_gene: TRBJ1-1
abundance: -
d_gene: -

CDR3aa: CASSLGDRAQETQYF
CDR3nt: TGCGCCAGCAGCTTAGGGGACAGGGCCCAAGAGACCCAGTACTTC
v_gene: TRBV5-1
j_gene: TRBJ2-5
abundance: -
d_gene: TRBD1

CDR3aa: CASSRGGQETQYF
CDR3nt: TGTGCCAGCAGCCGGGGGGGGCAAGAGACCCAGTACTTC
v_gene: TRBV28
j_gene: TRBJ2-5
abundance: -
d_gene: TRBD2

CDR3aa: CASRTSGGTDTQYF
CDR3nt: TGTGCCAGCAGGACTAGCGGGGGGACAGATACGCAGTATTTT
v_gene: TRBV7-3
j_gene: TRBJ2-3
abundance: -
d_gene: TRBD2

CDR3aa: CASSLSPSGGPANTGELFF
CDR3nt: TGTGCCAGCAGCTTAAGTCCTAGCGGGGGGCCCGCGAACACCGGGGAGCTGTTTTTT
v_gene: TRBV7-3
j_gene: TRBJ2-2
abundance: -
d_gene: TRBD2

CDR3aa: CASGLEYLDRSPTLSNQPQHF
CDR3nt: TGTGCTAGTGGTTTAGAGTACCTCGACAGGAGTCCTACCCTTAGCAATCAGCCCCAGCATTTT
v_gene: TRBV12-5
j_gene: TRBJ1-5
abundance: -
d_gene: -

CDR3aa: CASSEGWGNEEPQHF
CDR3nt: TGTGCCAGCAGTGAAGGTTGGGGCAACGAGGAGCCCCAGCATTTT
v_gene: TRBV6-1
j_gene: TRBJ1-5
abundance: -
d_gene: -

CDR3aa: CASSLRVAGGYNEQFF
CDR3nt: TGTGCCAGCAGTCTACGGGTAGCGGGAGGGTACAATGAGCAGTTCTTC
v_gene: TRBV27
j_gene: TRBJ2-1
abundance: -
d_gene: TRBD2

CDR3aa: CSVAGTKNQPQHF
CDR3nt: TGCAGCGTTGCAGGGACAAAGAATCAGCCCCAGCATTTT
v_gene: TRBV29-1
j_gene: TRBJ1-5
abundance: -
d_gene: -

CDR3aa: CASSAGQERSGKLFF
CDR3nt: TGTGCCAGCAGCGCCGGACAGGAAAGAAGTGGAAAACTGTTTTTT
v_gene: TRBV9
j_gene: TRBJ1-4
abundance: -
d_gene: TRBD1

CDR3aa: CASSEGTGREQFF
CDR3nt: TGCGCCAGCAGTGAAGGGACAGGAAGGGAGCAGTTCTTC
v_gene: TRBV10-2
j_gene: TRBJ2-1
abundance: -
d_gene: TRBD1

CDR3aa: CACGEGGGFEQYF
CDR3nt: TGTGCCTGCGGGGAGGGAGGCGGCTTCGAGCAGTACTTC
v_gene: TRBV28
j_gene: TRBJ2-7
abundance: -
d_gene: TRBD2

CDR3aa: CASSESGGLETQYF
CDR3nt: TGTGCCAGCAGTGAATCGGGGGGACTCGAGACCCAGTACTTC
v_gene: TRBV6-1
j_gene: TRBJ2-5
abundance: -
d_gene: TRBD2

CDR3aa: CASRGPNGGVNTEAFF
CDR3nt: TGTGCCAGCAGGGGACCCAATGGGGGCGTGAACACTGAAGCTTTCTTT
v_gene: TRBV7-8
j_gene: TRBJ1-1
abundance: -
d_gene: -

CDR3aa: CASSLGGFPYNEQFF
CDR3nt: TGTGCCAGCAGCTTAGGCGGGTTCCCTTACAATGAGCAGTTCTTC
v_gene: TRBV7-2
j_gene: TRBJ2-1
abundance: -
d_gene: -

CDR3aa: CASSGRDSGNTIYF
CDR3nt: TGTGCCAGCAGCGGCCGGGATTCTGGAAACACCATATATTTT
v_gene: TRBV11-3
j_gene: TRBJ1-3
abundance: -
d_gene: -

CDR3aa: CASSLWTGANQPQHF
CDR3nt: TGTGCCAGCAGCCTTTGGACAGGGGCGAATCAGCCCCAGCATTTT
v_gene: TRBV7-2
j_gene: TRBJ1-5
abundance: few
d_gene: TRBD1

CDR3aa: CASSLDIWASNTGELFF
CDR3nt: TGTGCCAGCAGCTTAGATATCTGGGCCAGCAACACCGGGGAGCTGTTTTTT
v_gene: TRBV11-2
j_gene: TRBJ2-2
abundance: -
d_gene: -

CDR3aa: CASSSLRGEDEAFF
CDR3nt: TGTGCCAGCAGCTCCCTAAGGGGTGAGGACGAAGCTTTCTTT
v_gene: TRBV9
j_gene: TRBJ1-1
abundance: once
d_gene: -